Reported below is one T cell receptor beta chain. Its specificity is not known. These data are taken from a study of early T cells in non-severe SARS-CoV-2 infection. Study observations and caveats: VDJdb-based annotation leaned toward anti-spike CD8 responses and missed private and CD4 specificities.

The germline V and J ends were trimmed by 3 bases and 10 bases, with 14 bases remaining between them. The CDR3 is made up of 13 amino acids. Germline V gene data show CDR1 as SGHRS and CDR2 as YFSETQ. Researchers attached unique molecular identifiers to individual cDNA molecules. TCRdb re-called the 5' RACE reads with MiXCR, one entry per CDR3 protein. In the table there are roughly 100,000 distinct CDR3 sequences, around 14% of which are singletons. Sequencing was carried out using whole blood. This receptor was obtained from an adult who was a healthcare worker with PCR-confirmed SARS-CoV-2 infection or an uninfected control (not recorded which). The V call is TRBV5-1, the J call TRBJ2-1; D might be TRBD1 (5 bases). The CDR3 DNA reads TGCGCCAGCAGCTCCGGACGACAGAAGGAGCAGTTCTTC. Its translation: CASSSGRQKEQFF.